Listed below are T cell receptor beta chains from one sample, sequenced in a study of post-analysis software for immune sequencing data. TCRdb used MiXCR to reprocess the PCR reads, holding one entry per CDR3 protein. The sample carries 430,000 or so distinct CDR3 sequences, more than 30% recorded once. Sequenced material: blood. The receptors originated from a girl aged 2-9 years with multiple sclerosis. CDR3s include the opening cysteine and the closing phenylalanine or tryptophan. A D gene is named only where the DNA matches it firmly. Expanded clones are given a class, and other clones once, few, many or no size at all.

CDR3nt: TGTGCTAGCAGCTTAGGGACAACCCAAGAGACCCAGTACTTC
CDR3aa: CASSLGTTQETQYF
abundance: many
v_gene: TRBV7-7
j_gene: TRBJ2-5
d_gene: -

CDR3nt: TGTGCCAGCCGGTCTTGGGCAGGGATAAGATCTGAGCAGTTCTTC
CDR3aa: CASRSWAGIRSEQFF
abundance: -
v_gene: TRBV27
j_gene: TRBJ2-1
d_gene: -

CDR3nt: TGTGCCAGCAGTCGCACACTAGCGGGAGGGCCCGGGACCCAGTACTTC
CDR3aa: CASSRTLAGGPGTQYF
abundance: -
v_gene: TRBV6-6
j_gene: TRBJ2-5
d_gene: TRBD2

CDR3nt: TGTGCCAGCAGCTTAATGGGGTTCTACGAGCAGTACTTC
CDR3aa: CASSLMGFYEQYF
abundance: -
v_gene: TRBV7-2
j_gene: TRBJ2-7
d_gene: -

CDR3nt: TGTGCCAGCAGTTATAGGGACAGGGTCTACGAGCAGTACTTC
CDR3aa: CASSYRDRVYEQYF
abundance: -
v_gene: TRBV27
j_gene: TRBJ2-7
d_gene: TRBD1

CDR3nt: TGTGCCAGCGGACAGACAACCTACGAGCAGTACTTC
CDR3aa: CASGQTTYEQYF
abundance: -
v_gene: TRBV28
j_gene: TRBJ2-7
d_gene: -

CDR3nt: TGCGCCAGCAGCTTTTTGACAAGCTACAATGAGCAGTTCTTC
CDR3aa: CASSFLTSYNEQFF
abundance: -
v_gene: TRBV5-1
j_gene: TRBJ2-1
d_gene: -

CDR3nt: TGCAGTGCTAGGTCCAGGGCGTTATACGAGCAGTACTTC
CDR3aa: CSARSRALYEQYF
abundance: few
v_gene: TRBV20-1
j_gene: TRBJ2-7
d_gene: -

CDR3nt: TGTGCCAGCAGTGAGCCAGGGGGCTACAATGAGCAGTTCTTC
CDR3aa: CASSEPGGYNEQFF
abundance: once
v_gene: TRBV25-1
j_gene: TRBJ2-1
d_gene: TRBD1

CDR3nt: TGCGCCAGCAACCAAGAAAAGGGACCGCTAGCGGCCTACGAGCAGTACTTC
CDR3aa: CASNQEKGPLAAYEQYF
abundance: -
v_gene: TRBV4-3
j_gene: TRBJ2-7
d_gene: TRBD2

CDR3nt: TGTGCCAGCAGTTTGGCATGGCGCCTCGACCCCCACTACGAGCAGTACTTC
CDR3aa: CASSLAWRLDPHYEQYF
abundance: few
v_gene: TRBV12-3/TRBV12-4
j_gene: TRBJ2-7
d_gene: -

CDR3nt: TGTGCCAGTACCCTAGCGGGAAGGCGAGAGACCCAGTACTTC
CDR3aa: CASTLAGRRETQYF
abundance: -
v_gene: TRBV19
j_gene: TRBJ2-5
d_gene: TRBD2

CDR3nt: TGCGCCAGCAGCCGCCTTGTGGGACAGCCCAACATTCAGTACTTC
CDR3aa: CASSRLVGQPNIQYF
abundance: few
v_gene: TRBV4-3
j_gene: TRBJ2-4
d_gene: TRBD1

CDR3nt: TGTGCCAGTACCCCAGAAAACCCAAATGAGCAGTTCTTC
CDR3aa: CASTPENPNEQFF
abundance: -
v_gene: TRBV19
j_gene: TRBJ2-1
d_gene: -

CDR3nt: TGTGCCAGCAGTTACGGGACAGGATACTACGAGCAGTACTTC
CDR3aa: CASSYGTGYYEQYF
abundance: many
v_gene: TRBV6-5
j_gene: TRBJ2-7
d_gene: TRBD1

CDR3nt: TGCGCCAGCAGCTTGAATGCAGGGGCCTTACAAGAGACCCAGTACTTC
CDR3aa: CASSLNAGALQETQYF
abundance: -
v_gene: TRBV5-1
j_gene: TRBJ2-5
d_gene: -

CDR3nt: TGTGCCAGCAGCCCCCAGACAGACACGAACACCGGGGAGCTGTTTTTT
CDR3aa: CASSPQTDTNTGELFF
abundance: -
v_gene: TRBV11-3
j_gene: TRBJ2-2
d_gene: -

CDR3nt: TGTGCCAGCAGTTTTGACGGAAGGAACACTGAAGCTTTCTTT
CDR3aa: CASSFDGRNTEAFF
abundance: -
v_gene: TRBV28
j_gene: TRBJ1-1
d_gene: -

CDR3nt: TGCAGCGTTAGCGGGGGGGCTTCAAATGAGCAGTTCTTC
CDR3aa: CSVSGGASNEQFF
abundance: few
v_gene: TRBV29-1
j_gene: TRBJ2-1
d_gene: TRBD2

CDR3nt: TGTGCCATCAGTGAGCTAGCGGGGGGTTTGGGAGAGACCCAGTACTTC
CDR3aa: CAISELAGGLGETQYF
abundance: -
v_gene: TRBV10-3
j_gene: TRBJ2-5
d_gene: TRBD2

CDR3nt: TGCGCCAGCAGCCAAGGGACATACTACGAGCAGTACTTC
CDR3aa: CASSQGTYYEQYF
abundance: few
v_gene: TRBV4-1
j_gene: TRBJ2-7
d_gene: -

CDR3nt: TGTGCCAGCAGTCCCCACAACTACAATGAGCAGTACTTC
CDR3aa: CASSPHNYNEQYF
abundance: few
v_gene: TRBV27
j_gene: TRBJ2-7
d_gene: -

CDR3nt: TGTGCCAGCTCGGACAGGGAGAACACTGAAGCTTTCTTT
CDR3aa: CASSDRENTEAFF
abundance: -
v_gene: TRBV6-6
j_gene: TRBJ1-1
d_gene: TRBD1

CDR3nt: TGTGCCAGCAGTTACTACGGCTCTTCGAGCTCCTACGAGCAGTACTTC
CDR3aa: CASSYYGSSSSYEQYF
abundance: -
v_gene: TRBV6-6
j_gene: TRBJ2-7
d_gene: -

CDR3nt: TGTGCCAGCAGCCCTAACAGTCTAAACTACGAGCAGTACTTC
CDR3aa: CASSPNSLNYEQYF
abundance: -
v_gene: TRBV9
j_gene: TRBJ2-7
d_gene: -

CDR3nt: TGTGCCACCAGTGGTAAACCGGGACTAGCGGTCAATGAGCAGTTCTTC
CDR3aa: CATSGKPGLAVNEQFF
abundance: few
v_gene: TRBV24-1
j_gene: TRBJ2-1
d_gene: TRBD2

CDR3nt: TGTGCCAGCAGTCAGTCAGTCGCGGGAGGGCCCGATACGCAGTATTTT
CDR3aa: CASSQSVAGGPDTQYF
abundance: few
v_gene: TRBV12-3/TRBV12-4
j_gene: TRBJ2-3
d_gene: TRBD2

CDR3nt: TGCGCCAGCAGCTTGGAAGGCAGTTTTCCTTACGAGCAGTACTTC
CDR3aa: CASSLEGSFPYEQYF
abundance: few
v_gene: TRBV5-1
j_gene: TRBJ2-7
d_gene: -

CDR3nt: TGTGCCAGCAGTTACTTACGAAGATTAAGTAATTCACCCCTCCACTTT
CDR3aa: CASSYLRRLSNSPLHF
abundance: -
v_gene: TRBV6-5
j_gene: TRBJ1-6
d_gene: -

CDR3nt: TGTGCCAGCAGCTTAACTACAGGACGGGAGAGTTATAGCAATCAGCCCCAGCATTTT
CDR3aa: CASSLTTGRESYSNQPQHF
abundance: -
v_gene: TRBV7-8
j_gene: TRBJ1-5
d_gene: -

CDR3nt: TGTGCCAGCAGCTTAGGGCGGTCCGCGAACACCGGGGAGCTGTTTTTT
CDR3aa: CASSLGRSANTGELFF
abundance: -
v_gene: TRBV13
j_gene: TRBJ2-2
d_gene: -

CDR3nt: TGTGCCACCAGTGAGTCCCTGGCCGTCACAGATACGCAGTATTTT
CDR3aa: CATSESLAVTDTQYF
abundance: -
v_gene: TRBV24-1
j_gene: TRBJ2-3
d_gene: -

CDR3nt: TGTGCCAGCAGCACATCGGGAACCCCAGAGACCCAGTACTTC
CDR3aa: CASSTSGTPETQYF
abundance: few
v_gene: TRBV7-9
j_gene: TRBJ2-5
d_gene: -

CDR3nt: TGCGCCAGCAGCCAAGATGAACAGGGGAAGGGTGGGGAGCTGTTTTTT
CDR3aa: CASSQDEQGKGGELFF
abundance: few
v_gene: TRBV4-3
j_gene: TRBJ2-2
d_gene: TRBD1

CDR3nt: TGTGCCAGCAGCTCCATGGGCCGGGACAGGGGATATGGCTACACCTTC
CDR3aa: CASSSMGRDRGYGYTF
abundance: -
v_gene: TRBV7-3
j_gene: TRBJ1-2
d_gene: TRBD1

CDR3nt: TGTGCCAGCAGCAAACGGGGAAACCCCGGAGATGAGCAGTTCTTC
CDR3aa: CASSKRGNPGDEQFF
abundance: few
v_gene: TRBV7-3
j_gene: TRBJ2-1
d_gene: -

CDR3nt: TGTGCCAGCAGTTACTCTTCCGGGATTTTTGGTGGCTACACCTTC
CDR3aa: CASSYSSGIFGGYTF
abundance: -
v_gene: TRBV6-5
j_gene: TRBJ1-2
d_gene: -

CDR3nt: TGTGCCAGCAGCTTAATCTCTAGCGGGAGCTACAATGAGCAGTTCTTC
CDR3aa: CASSLISSGSYNEQFF
abundance: -
v_gene: TRBV11-1
j_gene: TRBJ2-1
d_gene: TRBD2

CDR3nt: TGCAGTGCTGGGATGACTAGCGGGGGCCAAGAGACCCAGTACTTC
CDR3aa: CSAGMTSGGQETQYF
abundance: few
v_gene: TRBV20-1
j_gene: TRBJ2-5
d_gene: TRBD2

CDR3nt: TGTGCCAGCAGTGTGTCAGGGCGGGAGCAGTACTTC
CDR3aa: CASSVSGREQYF
abundance: few
v_gene: TRBV2
j_gene: TRBJ2-7
d_gene: -

CDR3nt: TGTGCCAGCCTCGGGGACCCAAGTCCCACAGATACGCAGTATTTT
CDR3aa: CASLGDPSPTDTQYF
abundance: medium-sized
v_gene: TRBV12-3/TRBV12-4
j_gene: TRBJ2-3
d_gene: -

CDR3nt: TGTGCCACCAGTGCCCCCGGACAGGCCAAATGTCAGCCCCAGCATTTT
CDR3aa: CATSAPGQAKCQPQHF
abundance: -
v_gene: TRBV24-1
j_gene: TRBJ1-5
d_gene: TRBD1

CDR3nt: TGCGCCAGCAGCTTGGCCGGGACTAGCTCATGGGAGGAAGAGACCCAGTACTTC
CDR3aa: CASSLAGTSSWEEETQYF
abundance: -
v_gene: TRBV5-1
j_gene: TRBJ2-5
d_gene: TRBD2

CDR3nt: TGTGCCAGCAGCCGTAGCAGTAGGGCCTACGAGCAGTACTTC
CDR3aa: CASSRSSRAYEQYF
abundance: few
v_gene: TRBV27
j_gene: TRBJ2-7
d_gene: -

CDR3nt: TGTGCTAGTGCCCTCCAGGGGGGTAGCACAGATACGCAGTATTTT
CDR3aa: CASALQGGSTDTQYF
abundance: -
v_gene: TRBV12-5
j_gene: TRBJ2-3
d_gene: -

CDR3nt: TGCAGTGCGGCGTCCAGCTCCTATAATTCACCCCTCCACTTT
CDR3aa: CSAASSSYNSPLHF
abundance: -
v_gene: TRBV20-1
j_gene: TRBJ1-6
d_gene: -

CDR3nt: TGTGCCAGCAGTTGCGGGTCTGAGGCCTACGAGCAGTACTTC
CDR3aa: CASSCGSEAYEQYF
abundance: -
v_gene: TRBV12-3/TRBV12-4
j_gene: TRBJ2-7
d_gene: -

CDR3nt: TGTGCCAGCAGTTTAGTTGCCCCCAGGGGGCACGAGGAGCAGTACTTC
CDR3aa: CASSLVAPRGHEEQYF
abundance: many
v_gene: TRBV27
j_gene: TRBJ2-7
d_gene: TRBD1

CDR3nt: TGTGCCAGCAGCGCCGCCACATGGGACGAGCAGTACTTC
CDR3aa: CASSAATWDEQYF
abundance: -
v_gene: TRBV7-9
j_gene: TRBJ2-7
d_gene: -

CDR3nt: TGTGCCAGCAGTTACGAGGGGGGGGCAGGGGACACTGAAGCTTTCTTT
CDR3aa: CASSYEGGAGDTEAFF
abundance: -
v_gene: TRBV6-5
j_gene: TRBJ1-1
d_gene: -

CDR3nt: TGCGCCAGCAGCTTCCCAACTGCTAACACTGAAGCTTTCTTT
CDR3aa: CASSFPTANTEAFF
abundance: few
v_gene: TRBV5-1
j_gene: TRBJ1-1
d_gene: -